The clone carrying this T cell receptor (beta chain) was observed a few times. Its specificity is not known. V was clipped by 0 bases and J by 4 bases, with 22 bases between them. Per germline, CDR1 GTSNPN and CDR2 SVGIG (reference sequence). The CDR3 is 17 amino acids. The PBMCs studied were ones that came from 9 to 10 ml fresh peripheral blood. These data are taken from a study of T cells in Graves' hyperthyroidism and ophthalmopathy. Study-level points and caveats: Most clonotypes that expanded in the thyroid above 0.001 also showed up in blood.

The TCR beta CDR3 regions underwent amplification using RNA transcripts as the source. Using the HTBI primer set, a first-round RT-PCR was run on the TCR CDR3. TCRdb re-analysed the multiplex PCR reads in MiXCR, keeping a single row per CDR3 protein. The sample gives around 240,000 distinct CDR3 sequences, more than 14% of which show up once; 13% is in the top ten. Sequences were obtained from blood. The TCR comes from a woman aged 40 to 55 with Graves' hyperthyroidism that later progressed to Graves' ophthalmopathy. The chain employs TRBV30 and TRBJ2-7; D ambiguous. The CDR3 nucleotides read TGTGCCTGGAGTGTACTAAGTGTGAGGCACTACCTATACGAGCAGTACTTC. Its translation: CAWSVLSVRHYLYEQYF.